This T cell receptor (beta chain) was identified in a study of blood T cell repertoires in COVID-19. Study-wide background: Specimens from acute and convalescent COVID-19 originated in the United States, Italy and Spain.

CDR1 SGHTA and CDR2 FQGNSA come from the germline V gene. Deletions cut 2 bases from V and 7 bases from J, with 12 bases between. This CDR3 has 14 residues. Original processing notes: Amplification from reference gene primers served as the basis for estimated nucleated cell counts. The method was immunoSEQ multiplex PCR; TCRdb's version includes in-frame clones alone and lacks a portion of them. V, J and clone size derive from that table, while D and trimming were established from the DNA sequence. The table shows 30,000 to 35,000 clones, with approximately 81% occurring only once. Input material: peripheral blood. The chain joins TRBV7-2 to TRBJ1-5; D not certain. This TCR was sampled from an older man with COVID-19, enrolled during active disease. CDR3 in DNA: TGTGCCAGCAGCTTACGGCCCCTCGGGCAGCCCCAGCATTTT. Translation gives CASSLRPLGQPQHF.